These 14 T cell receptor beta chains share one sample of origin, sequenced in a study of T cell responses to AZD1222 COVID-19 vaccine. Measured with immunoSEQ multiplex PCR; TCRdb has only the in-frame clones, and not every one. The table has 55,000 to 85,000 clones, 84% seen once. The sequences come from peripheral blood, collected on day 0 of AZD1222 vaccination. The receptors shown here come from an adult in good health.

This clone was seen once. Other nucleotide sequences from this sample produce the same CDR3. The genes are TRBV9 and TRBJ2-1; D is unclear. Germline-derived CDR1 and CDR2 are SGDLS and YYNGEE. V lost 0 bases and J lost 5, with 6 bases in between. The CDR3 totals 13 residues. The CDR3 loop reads CASSVGQNNEQFF. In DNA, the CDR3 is TGTGCCAGCAGCGTAGGGCAGAACAATGAGCAGTTCTTC.

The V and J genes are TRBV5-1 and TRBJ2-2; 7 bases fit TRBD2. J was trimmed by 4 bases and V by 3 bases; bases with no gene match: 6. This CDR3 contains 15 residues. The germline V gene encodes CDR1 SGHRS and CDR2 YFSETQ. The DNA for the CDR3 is TGCGCCAGCAGCTCCACTAGCGCCCTCACCGGGGAGCTGTTTTTT. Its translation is CASSSTSALTGELFF.

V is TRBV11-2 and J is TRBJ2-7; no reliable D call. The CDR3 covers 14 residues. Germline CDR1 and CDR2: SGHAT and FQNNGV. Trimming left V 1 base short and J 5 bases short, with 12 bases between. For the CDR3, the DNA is TGTGCCAGCAGCTTAGCTCGGCTAGTTAACGAGCAGTACTTC. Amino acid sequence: CASSLARLVNEQYF.

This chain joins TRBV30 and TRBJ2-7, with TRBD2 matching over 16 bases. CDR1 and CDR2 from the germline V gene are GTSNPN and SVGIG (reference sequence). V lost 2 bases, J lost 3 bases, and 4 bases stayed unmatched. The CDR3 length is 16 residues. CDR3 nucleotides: TGTGCCTGGAGTCCCGGGACTAGCGGGGGGGGCTACGAGCAGTACTTC. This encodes CAWSPGTSGGGYEQYF.

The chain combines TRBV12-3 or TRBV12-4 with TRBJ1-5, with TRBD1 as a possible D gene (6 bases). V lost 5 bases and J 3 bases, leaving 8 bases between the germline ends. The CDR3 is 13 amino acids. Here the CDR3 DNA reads TGTGCCAGCAGTACAGGGCTCAATCAGCCCCAGCATTTT. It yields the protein CASSTGLNQPQHF.

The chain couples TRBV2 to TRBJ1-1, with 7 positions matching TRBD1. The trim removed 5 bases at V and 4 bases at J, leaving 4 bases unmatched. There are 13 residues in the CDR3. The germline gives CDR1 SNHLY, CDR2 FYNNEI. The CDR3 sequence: CASSNRGGTEAFF. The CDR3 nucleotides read TGTGCCAGCAGTAACAGGGGCGGCACTGAAGCTTTCTTT.

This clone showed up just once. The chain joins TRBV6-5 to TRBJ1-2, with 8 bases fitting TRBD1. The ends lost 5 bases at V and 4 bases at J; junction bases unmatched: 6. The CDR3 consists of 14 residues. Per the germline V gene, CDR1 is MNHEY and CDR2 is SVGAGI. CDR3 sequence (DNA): TGTGCCAGCAGTCTGGGACAGGCTCTCTATGGCTACACCTTC. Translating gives CASSLGQALYGYTF.

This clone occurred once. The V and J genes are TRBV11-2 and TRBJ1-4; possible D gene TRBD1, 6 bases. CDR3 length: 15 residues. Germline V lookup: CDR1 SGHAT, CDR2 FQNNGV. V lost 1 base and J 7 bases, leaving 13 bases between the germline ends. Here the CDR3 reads CASSLAGQTREKLFF. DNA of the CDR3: TGTGCCAGCAGCTTAGCTGGACAGACACGTGAAAAACTGTTTTTT.

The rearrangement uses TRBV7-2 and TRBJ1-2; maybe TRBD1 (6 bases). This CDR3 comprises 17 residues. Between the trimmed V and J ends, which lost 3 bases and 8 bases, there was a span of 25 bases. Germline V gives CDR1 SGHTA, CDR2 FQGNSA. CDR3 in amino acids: CASSFGVPGTPSGGYTF. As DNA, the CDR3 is TGTGCCAGCAGCTTTGGGGTTCCCGGGACACCGAGCGGCGGCTACACCTTC.

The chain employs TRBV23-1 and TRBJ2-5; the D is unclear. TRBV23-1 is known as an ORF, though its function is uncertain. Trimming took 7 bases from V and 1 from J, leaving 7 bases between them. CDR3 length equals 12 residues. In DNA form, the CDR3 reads TGCGCCAGCACCCCGACCCAAGAGACCCAGTACTTC. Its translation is CASTPTQETQYF.

The CDR3 DNA reads TGCGCCAGCAGTCGGACAGGGGGTAACACCGGGGAGCTGTTTTTT. Residues: CASSRTGGNTGELFF. The chain couples TRBV5-1 to TRBJ2-2, with 10 bases aligning to TRBD1. The germline gives CDR1 SGHRS, CDR2 YFSETQ. The CDR3 runs to 15 residues. V dropped 5 bases and J dropped 2; count of bases not matched to a gene: 3. Using reference TRBV5-1 and TRBJ2-2 for the parts outside the CDR3, the full variable domain is KAGVTQTPRYLIKTRGQQVTLSCSPISGHRSVSWYQQTPGQGLQFLFEYFSETQRNKGNFPGRFSGRQFSNSRSEMNVSTLELGDSALYLCASSRTGGNTGELFFGEGSRLTVL.

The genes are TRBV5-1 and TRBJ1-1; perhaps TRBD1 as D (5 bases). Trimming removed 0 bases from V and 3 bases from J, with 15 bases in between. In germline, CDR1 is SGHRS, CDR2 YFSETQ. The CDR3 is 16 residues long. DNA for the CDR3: TGCGCCAGCAGCTTGGTTAGCGCAAAAGGGGACACTGAAGCTTTCTTT. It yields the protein CASSLVSAKGDTEAFF.

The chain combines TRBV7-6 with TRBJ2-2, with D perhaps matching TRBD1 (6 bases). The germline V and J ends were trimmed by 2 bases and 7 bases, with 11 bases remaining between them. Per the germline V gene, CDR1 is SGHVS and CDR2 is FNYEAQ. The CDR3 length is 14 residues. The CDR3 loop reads CASSLTGMVGELFF. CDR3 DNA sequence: TGTGCCAGCAGCTTAACAGGGATGGTCGGGGAGCTGTTTTTT.

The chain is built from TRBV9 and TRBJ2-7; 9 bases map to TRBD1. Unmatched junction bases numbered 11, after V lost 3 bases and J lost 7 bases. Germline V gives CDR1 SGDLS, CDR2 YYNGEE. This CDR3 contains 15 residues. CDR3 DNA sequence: TGTGCCAGCAGCGGAACGGGACAGGGATCGATGGAGCAGTACTTC. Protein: CASSGTGQGSMEQYF.